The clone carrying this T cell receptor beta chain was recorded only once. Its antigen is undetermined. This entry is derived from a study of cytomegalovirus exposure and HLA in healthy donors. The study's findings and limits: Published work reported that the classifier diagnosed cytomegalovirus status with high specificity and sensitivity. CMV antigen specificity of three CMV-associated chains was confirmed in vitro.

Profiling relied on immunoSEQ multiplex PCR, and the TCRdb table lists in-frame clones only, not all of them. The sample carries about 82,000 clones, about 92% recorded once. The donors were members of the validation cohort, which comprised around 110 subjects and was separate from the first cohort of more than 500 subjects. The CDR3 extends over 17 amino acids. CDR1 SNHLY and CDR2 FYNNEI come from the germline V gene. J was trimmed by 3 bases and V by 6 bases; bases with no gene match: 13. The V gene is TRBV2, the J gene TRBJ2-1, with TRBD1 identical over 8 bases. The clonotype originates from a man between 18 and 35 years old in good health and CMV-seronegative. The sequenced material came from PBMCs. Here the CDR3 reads CASSLRHRDRLYNEQFF. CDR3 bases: TGTGCCAGCAGCCTCAGGCACCGGGACAGGCTCTACAATGAGCAGTTCTTC.